These 4 T cell receptor beta chains came from one sample sequenced in a study of post-analysis software for immune sequencing data (dated by TCRdb to between 2014 and 2016). Their antigens remain unidentified. Libraries were constructed by PCR. Sequencing took place on an Illumina HiSeq 2500. Unique molecular identifiers were incorporated into TCR beta cDNA libraries to reduce PCR and sequencing biases. TCRdb itself trimmed the public reads at Q25 with fastp, ran MiXCR and retained productive beta chains. Each CDR3 protein appears once, grouped with its most common genes and DNA. The sample data list 750,000 to 950,000 distinct CDR3 sequences, and approximately 53% of these were observed just once. Approximately 4.3% of the sample comes from the top ten. Results the study describes overall, beyond this receptor: Significantly higher frequencies in patients than in controls were found for a handful of TRBV segments, including TRBV5-6, TRBV5-1 and TRBV20-1.

Specimen: blood. These receptors came from a girl between 10 and 17 years old with multiple sclerosis.

Regarding this clonotype: Lacking the conserved final phenylalanine or tryptophan, this CDR3 likely reflects a read error. The V gene is TRBV29-1, the J gene TRBJ1-1, with D unclear. Germline-derived CDR1 and CDR2 are SQVTM and ANQGSEA. This CDR3 contains 12 residues. V shed 3 bases and J shed 0 bases, with 5 bases lying between them. CDR3 bases: TGCAGCGTTGAGGGCGTGAACACTGAAGCTTTCTTG. It specifies CSVEGVNTEAFL.

This clonotype turned up a few times. The chain employs TRBV12-5 and TRBJ2-3; D is perhaps TRBD1 (8 bases). Germline assignment: CDR1 LGHNT and CDR2 FRNRAP. V lost 3 bases to trimming and J lost 6 bases, with 16 bases between them. This CDR3 region has 15 residues. This chain's CDR3 is CASGFLNRGGDTQYF. CDR3 in DNA: TGTGCTAGTGGTTTCCTAAACAGGGGGGGGGATACGCAGTATTTT.

This clonotype was observed at least ten times. The chain carries TRBV6-2 or TRBV6-3 and TRBJ2-6; D remains ambiguous. The CDR3 loop spans 15 amino acids. Germline V CDR1 and CDR2: MNHEY, SVGEGT. Trimming left V 5 bases short and J 0 bases short, with 8 bases between. The CDR3: CASSTRPSGANVLTF. The CDR3 nucleotides are TGTGCCAGCAGTACCAGACCCTCTGGGGCCAACGTCCTGACTTTC.

The CDR3 protein is CASLGTGGFNEQFF. The CDR3 nucleotides read TGTGCCAGCTTAGGGACAGGGGGCTTCAATGAGCAGTTCTTC. The chain has TRBV7-9 and TRBJ2-1; 12 nucleotides match TRBD1. The CDR3 runs to 14 residues. In germline, CDR1 is SEHNR, CDR2 FQNEAQ (reference sequence). J lost 6 bases, V lost 8 bases, and 5 bases had no gene match.